The rows below give T cell receptor beta chains drawn from one sample of a study of Ad26.COV2.S vaccination and SARS-CoV-2 variants. Generated by immunoSEQ multiplex PCR, the TCRdb table keeps only in-frame clones and is missing some. This table holds some 480,000 clones, around nine tenths found once. The sequencing here drew on peripheral blood, taken in a trial of Ad26.COV2.S vaccine versus placebo. The source of these receptors is a person between 18 and 65 years old who received the Ad26.COV2.S COVID-19 vaccine or a placebo. The CDR3 runs from the conserved cysteine through the conserved F or W. Where a row states a size, it is once, few, many or the class of an expanded clone; other rows omit it.

V	J	size	CDR3
TRBV4-1	TRBJ1-5	-	CASSHEVGSVGPPQHF
TRBV7-2	TRBJ2-7	-	CASSPKNEQYF
TRBV7-9	TRBJ2-7	-	CASSVSGGYEQYF
TRBV2	TRBJ1-5	-	CASSEGGSNQPQHF
TRBV27	TRBJ2-7	-	CASSRLVSYEQYF
TRBV6-5	TRBJ2-3	-	CASRGLAFDTQYF
TRBV29-1	TRBJ1-2	once	CSDQGGDGYTF
TRBV5-1	TRBJ2-5	once	CASSLGQGVETQYF
TRBV9	TRBJ2-1	-	CASSARLPQSSYNEQFF
TRBV15	TRBJ1-3	few	CATSTAMTGLGGNTIYF
TRBV5-4	TRBJ2-6	-	CASSPPGTPNSGANVLTF
TRBV6-5	TRBJ1-1	-	CASLPTVGGTTEAFF
TRBV27	TRBJ2-2	few	CASSRGGISREYFGELFF
TRBV19	TRBJ2-7	-	CATQRTGSYEQYF
TRBV2	TRBJ2-4	-	CASSFLQGAENIQYF
TRBV6-1	TRBJ1-6	-	CASTAGDTLHF
TRBV21-1	TRBJ2-7	-	CASSESKPGLTHYEQYF
TRBV4-2	TRBJ2-5	-	CASSQVEGGQETQYF
TRBV19	TRBJ2-7	-	CASSIDPSRDHSYEQYF
TRBV10-3	TRBJ1-6	few	CAISSRPRGPNSPLHF
TRBV29-1	TRBJ2-7	-	CSVTLQGYEQYF
TRBV20-1	TRBJ2-7	-	CSASVQAEKYEQYF
TRBV29-1	TRBJ2-1	-	CSVRVPGQSYNEQFF
TRBV28	TRBJ1-1	-	CASTTTKPTEAFF
TRBV12-3/TRBV12-4	TRBJ1-1	-	CASSLSGSTEAFF
TRBV5-8	TRBJ2-3	-	CASSRWDRRADTQYF
TRBV4-3	TRBJ1-2	-	CASSQSAHSYGYTF
TRBV5-6	TRBJ2-1	-	CASMGLVFF
TRBV5-1	TRBJ2-7	-	CASSGTVTGYEQYF
TRBV6-5	TRBJ1-4	once	CASRGGRDRVEKLFF
TRBV28	TRBJ2-7	-	CASITNTGLSSSYEQYF
TRBV12-3/TRBV12-4	TRBJ2-7	once	CATRVAGGYEQYF
TRBV11-1	TRBJ2-3	-	CASSFWGTDTQYF
TRBV19	TRBJ1-2	-	CASNLSPTGGNYGYTF
TRBV28	TRBJ2-7	few	CASSLGGHYEQYF
TRBV15	TRBJ1-1	-	CATSRDGLRAFF
TRBV19	TRBJ2-7	-	CASSIDRGSYEQYF
TRBV11-3	TRBJ1-1	-	CASSRQGDTEAFF
TRBV7-3	TRBJ2-2	-	CASSFSSSPNTGELFF